This TCR beta chain was sequenced during a study of blood T cell repertoires in COVID-19. About the research overall: Samples taken during acute and convalescent COVID-19 were collected in the United States, Italy and Spain. T cells, B-cell-depleted T cells, or PBMCs provided the cDNA or gDNA that served as material.

The CDR3 length is 16 residues. Germline loops: CDR1 SNHLY, CDR2 FYNNEI. V shed 4 bases and J shed 4 bases, with 18 bases lying between them. Original analysis: How many nucleated cells were present was estimated from reference gene primer amplification. Clones were read by immunoSEQ multiplex PCR, and TCRdb kept only the in-frame ones, dropping some. From that table come the V and J calls and clone size; the DNA was used to work out D and trimming. The sample includes tens of thousands of clones, about four fifths of them seen just once. The receptor was isolated from a woman of 80 years or more with acute or convalescent COVID-19. V and J are TRBV2 and TRBJ2-3; the D gene is possibly TRBD2 (7 bases). The specimen was peripheral blood. The CDR3 loop is CASSGGLSGGADTQYF. CDR3 bases: TGTGCCAGCAGTGGGGGGCTCTCGGGAGGCGCAGATACGCAGTATTTT.